The 24 T cell receptor beta chains below come from one sample, sequenced in a study of blood T cell repertoires in COVID-19. Clones were sequenced by immunoSEQ multiplex PCR, and TCRdb holds only the in-frame ones, with some missing. The sample shows a few hundred thousand clones, 80% to 90% of them seen only once. Material for sequencing was PBMCs or T cells enriched from blood (not recorded which). These receptors all stem from a woman aged 45-65 years with acute COVID-19.

The chain employs TRBV27 and TRBJ2-7; D gene ambiguous. Trimming stripped 10 bases from V and 0 bases from J, with 10 bases between. The germline V gene encodes CDR1 MNHEY and CDR2 SMNVEV (reference sequence). This CDR3 has 12 amino acids. The CDR3 DNA follows: TGTGCCACCTGGTCGAGCTCCTACGAGCAGTACTTC. It is translated as CATWSSSYEQYF.

This chain connects TRBV14 to TRBJ1-6; TRBD1 agrees at 9 bases. Trimming took 6 bases from V and 9 from J; bases not matched to a gene: 6. This CDR3 contains 14 residues. Germline CDR1 reads SGHDN; CDR2 reads FVKESK. The CDR3 coding sequence is TGTGCCAGCAGTCCGGACAGGGGTCCTTCACCCCTCCACTTT. Translation gives CASSPDRGPSPLHF.

The chain joins TRBV11-2 to TRBJ2-5; the match to TRBD2 covers 9 bases. The CDR3 consists of 17 residues. Germline V gives CDR1 SGHAT, CDR2 FQNNGV. Trimming at V came to 2 bases and at J to 5 bases, leaving 12 bases not matched to a gene. The CDR3 DNA is TGTGCCAGCAGCTTATGGGTTTCCGGGACTAGCCTTGAGACCCAGTACTTC. Translating it yields CASSLWVSGTSLETQYF.

The chain is built from TRBV6-5 and TRBJ1-2, with no clear D. CDR3 size: 12 residues. V was clipped by 6 bases and J by 2 bases, with 7 bases between them. Per germline, CDR1 MNHEY and CDR2 SVGAGI. In DNA form, the CDR3 reads TGTGCCAGCAGACGCCGGAACTATGGCTACACCTTC. Protein: CASRRRNYGYTF.

The chain recombines TRBV19 with TRBJ2-5; 8 nucleotides match TRBD2. CDR3 size: 15 residues. V dropped 6 bases and J dropped 1; count of bases not matched to a gene: 7. Germline-derived CDR1 and CDR2 are LNHDA and SQIVND (reference sequence). The CDR3 is CASSDGRGPQETQYF. The CDR3 bases are TGTGCCAGTAGCGACGGGAGGGGCCCCCAAGAGACCCAGTACTTC.

The chain combines TRBV9 with TRBJ2-3, with 8 nucleotides matching TRBD1. Trimming at V came to 2 bases and at J to 1 base, leaving 6 bases not matched to a gene. Germline V gives CDR1 SGDLS, CDR2 YYNGEE. The length of the CDR3 is 16 residues. CDR3 DNA: TGTGCCAGCAGCGTTACAGCGGACAGGGGCACAGATACGCAGTATTTT. Amino acids: CASSVTADRGTDTQYF.

The V and J genes are TRBV27 and TRBJ2-1, with 9 bases that match TRBD2. The CDR3 has 19 residues. Germline-derived CDR1 and CDR2 are MNHEY and SMNVEV (reference sequence). The J segment lost 0 bases and the V segment lost 4 bases, leaving 13 bases of the junction unmatched. CDR3 nucleotides: TGTGCCAGCAGTTCGGTCGTCGCGGGAGGGCTGGGCTCCTACAATGAGCAGTTCTTC. As protein: CASSSVVAGGLGSYNEQFF.

The V gene is TRBV27, the J gene TRBJ2-7; 14 nucleotides match TRBD2. CDR3 length equals 19 residues. J lost 5 bases, V lost 2 bases, and 14 bases had no gene match. Germline V gives CDR1 MNHEY, CDR2 SMNVEV (reference sequence). DNA of the CDR3: TGTGCCAGCAGTTTAGGCCCAGCGACTAGCGGGAGGGCTCGCGACGAGCAGTACTTC. Its protein product is CASSLGPATSGRARDEQYF.

The CDR3 loop reads CASSYNYGYTF. The CDR3 DNA reads as TGTGCCAGCAGCTATAACTATGGCTACACCTTC. The chain joins TRBV12-3 or TRBV12-4 to TRBJ1-2; D gene unclear. There are 11 residues in the CDR3. V lost 6 bases and J 1 base, leaving 3 bases between the germline ends.

This rearrangement joins TRBV7-2 to TRBJ1-2; 7 bases map to TRBD1. With 3 bases clipped from V and 4 bases from J, the junction kept 14 bases outside the gene matches. Germline V gives CDR1 SGHTA, CDR2 FQGNSA. This CDR3 contains 17 residues. The chain's CDR3 is CASSFGEGQQIGYGYTF. The CDR3, as DNA: TGTGCCAGCAGCTTTGGCGAGGGACAGCAGATTGGCTATGGCTACACCTTC.

J is TRBJ2-2 and V is TRBV19; the D gene is possibly TRBD2 (6 bases). Deletions cut 8 bases from V and 0 bases from J, with 13 bases between. Germline CDR1 reads LNHDA; CDR2 reads SQIVND (reference sequence). The CDR3 extends over 15 amino acids. In nucleotides, the CDR3 is TGTGCCAGTGACCGGGGACTTACGAACACCGGGGAGCTGTTTTTT. Protein: CASDRGLTNTGELFF.

V usage is TRBV4-2 and J usage is TRBJ2-5, with 7 nucleotides matching TRBD1. The CDR3 has 12 residues. Looked up from germline, CDR1 is LGHNA and CDR2 is YNFKEQ. V lost 4 bases to trimming and J lost 4 bases; unmatched junction nucleotides: 0. The CDR3 DNA is TGTGCCAGCAGCCCAGGGGGAGAGACCCAGTACTTC. Residues: CASSPGGETQYF.

The rearrangement links TRBV15 to TRBJ1-2, with TRBD1 matching 7 bases. After removal of 3 bases from V and 2 bases from J, the junction contained 6 bases not matched to a gene. The germline V gene has CDR1 LNHNV and CDR2 YYDKDF (reference sequence). The CDR3 has 15 residues. The CDR3 nucleotides read TGTGCCACCAGCAGGAACAGGGGACAGAACTATGGCTACACCTTC. The encoded protein is CATSRNRGQNYGYTF.

The V call is TRBV7-9, the J call TRBJ2-1, with TRBD2 identical over 8 bases. Unmatched junction bases numbered 8, after V lost 7 bases and J lost 0 bases. Germline loops: CDR1 SEHNR, CDR2 FQNEAQ (reference sequence). The CDR3 is 16 residues long. Here the CDR3 DNA reads TGTGCCAGCATCCGGACTAGCACTAGCTCCTACAATGAGCAGTTCTTC. Protein product: CASIRTSTSSYNEQFF. Full variable domain (rest looked up from reference TRBV7-9 and TRBJ2-1): DTGVSQNPRHKITKRGQNVTFRCDPISEHNRLYWYRQTLGQGPEFLTYFQNEAQLEKSRLLSDRFSAERPKGSFSTLEIQRTEQGDSAMYLCASIRTSTSSYNEQFFGPGTRLTVL.

This clone was observed a single time. The chain links TRBV7-9 to TRBJ2-1, with 8 bases fitting TRBD2. V lost 1 base and J lost 2; bases outside the gene matches: 4. The CDR3 has 16 amino acids. Germline CDR1 reads SEHNR; CDR2 reads FQNEAQ (reference sequence). The CDR3 reads CASSLGASGPYNEQFF. CDR3 nucleotide sequence: TGTGCCAGCAGCTTAGGGGCTAGCGGGCCCTACAATGAGCAGTTCTTC.

J is TRBJ1-3 and V is TRBV9; TRBD1 matches at 7 bases. V shed 1 base and J 5 bases; nucleotides not matched to a gene: 3. The CDR3 totals 14 residues. CDR1 and CDR2 from the germline V gene are SGDLS and YYNGEE. The CDR3 sequence: CASSVQTGRNTIYF. The CDR3 nucleotides are TGTGCCAGCAGCGTACAGACAGGGAGAAACACCATATATTTT.

The chain recombines TRBV7-2 with TRBJ2-1, with D maybe TRBD2 (6 bases). The length of the CDR3 is 14 residues. Germline values: CDR1 SGHTA, CDR2 FQGNSA. V shed 5 bases and J shed 7 bases, with 15 bases lying between them. CDR3 sequence (DNA): TGTGCCAGCAGCCTTCAAACGGGAGATAATGAGCAGTTCTTC. Translation gives CASSLQTGDNEQFF. Full variable domain (outside the CDR3, taken from reference TRBV7-2 and TRBJ2-1): GAGVSQSPSNKVTEKGKDVELRCDPISGHTALYWYRQSLGQGLEFLIYFQGNSAPDKSGLPSDRFSAERTGGSVSTLTIQRTQQEDSAVYLCASSLQTGDNEQFFGPGTRLTVL.

The CDR3 DNA follows: TGTGCCAGCAGCTTAAGGGGCCAGGGGAAAGAGACCCAGTACTTC. Its protein is CASSLRGQGKETQYF. The rearrangement joins TRBV7-3 to TRBJ2-5, with D maybe TRBD1 (6 bases). From germline, CDR1 is SGHTA and CDR2 FQGTGA. Between the trimmed V and J ends, which lost 1 base and 3 bases, there was a span of 12 bases. The CDR3 consists of 15 residues.

J is TRBJ2-5 and V is TRBV14; 8 bases are a match to TRBD2. The V segment lost 0 bases and the J segment 5 bases; nucleotides outside the gene matches: 14. CDR3 length: 18 amino acids. Germline V gene lookup returns CDR1 SGHDN and CDR2 FVKESK. The CDR3 here is CASSQEARGGRLRETQYF. The CDR3 bases are TGTGCCAGCAGCCAAGAAGCCCGGGGCGGGAGGTTGCGGGAGACCCAGTACTTC.

This chain connects TRBV11-2 to TRBJ2-2; the match to TRBD1 covers 7 bases. V dropped 2 bases and J dropped 1; count of bases not matched to a gene: 4. The CDR3 is 16 residues long. Germline assignment: CDR1 SGHAT and CDR2 FQNNGV. The CDR3: CASSLRQGENTGELFF. The CDR3 nucleotides are TGTGCCAGCAGCTTAAGGCAGGGGGAGAACACCGGGGAGCTGTTTTTT.

The chain couples TRBV28 to TRBJ1-4; D possibly corresponds to TRBD1 (6 bases). The CDR3 is 13 amino acids. Trimming pared 6 bases from V and 7 bases from J, leaving 12 bases between. The V gene's germline CDR1 is MDHEN and CDR2 SYDVKM. This chain's CDR3 is CASRAGDGEKLFF. The DNA for the CDR3 is TGTGCCAGCAGAGCAGGGGATGGTGAAAAACTGTTTTTT.

The genes are TRBV28 and TRBJ2-1; D is uncertain. Germline V gives CDR1 MDHEN, CDR2 SYDVKM. V lost 6 bases and J lost 12, with 9 bases in between. CDR3 length equals 10 residues. The CDR3 loop reads CASSKRGQFF. DNA of the CDR3: TGTGCCAGCAGCAAGAGAGGGCAGTTCTTC.

This clone was detected ten times or more. The chain is built from TRBV2 and TRBJ1-2; unclear D gene. Germline CDR1 reads SNHLY; CDR2 reads FYNNEI. This CDR3 has 15 amino acids. Trimming cost V 4 bases and J 3 bases, with 15 bases left between them. As DNA, the CDR3 is TGTGCCAGCAGTGTAGCACGCGCGGTTTACTATGGCTACACCTTC. Translation gives CASSVARAVYYGYTF.

V and J are TRBV10-3 and TRBJ1-3, with D possibly TRBD1 on 5 matching bases. Trimming removed 0 bases at V and 8 bases at J, with 11 bases between. The length of the CDR3 is 14 residues. Germline assignment: CDR1 ENHRY and CDR2 SYGVKD. The CDR3 nucleotides read TGTGCCATCAGTGAGTCTACAGGAGGGGACACCATATATTTT. Amino acid sequence: CAISESTGGDTIYF.